This TCR beta chain was identified in a study of T cell responses to AZD1222 COVID-19 vaccine. Background on the study: Second-dose intervals of approximately 4 or approximately 12 weeks were pooled. Study results and caveats: The study identified only six AZD1222 recipients as seropositive at baseline. No repertoire was sampled before or during the peak T cell response, only after it. The donor cohort was predominantly white British with a female majority, and clonal diversity may have been underestimated.

This table comes from immunoSEQ multiplex PCR, and its TCRdb copy is limited to in-frame clones, with some not included. There are around 130,000 clones in the sample; almost 90% occur only once, and 3% to 4.5% lies in the top ten. Germline values: CDR1 SGHTA, CDR2 FQGNSA. Trimming removed 5 bases from V and 5 bases from J, with 12 bases in between. This CDR3 has 13 residues. About this clone: The antigen is unknown.

This receptor was obtained from an adult in good health. V is TRBV7-2 and J is TRBJ1-2, with D maybe TRBD1 (5 bases). The sequencing here drew on peripheral blood, taken on day 0 of AZD1222 vaccination. This chain's CDR3 is CASSDSGIYGYTF. The CDR3 nucleotides read TGTGCCAGCAGCGACTCAGGGATTTATGGCTACACCTTC.